The clone carrying this TCR beta chain came up a few times. Its target is unknown. Semi-nested PCR with Nested Universal Primer A followed constant-region reverse priming of full-length variable regions. MiXCR was run by TCRdb on the 5' RACE reads, yielding one entry per CDR3 protein. Found here are about 32,000 distinct CDR3 sequences, roughly 27% of them singletons; the top ten hold less than 2.5%. The sorted Tregs were CD4+CD25+CD127-/low cells. Study findings and constraints: Whole repertoires were not studied in the larger cohort, only one V-J beta rearrangement. Tumor Tregs overlapped most with tumor, then blood, naive CD4+ cells.

V lost 4 bases, J lost 0 bases, and 12 bases lay in between. The CDR3 has 16 residues. In germline, CDR1 is KGHDR, CDR2 SFDVKD. The clonotype comes from a female donor with breast cancer. Sequencing input: tumor-infiltrating Tregs sorted from the breast tumor. The gene calls are TRBV24-1 and TRBJ2-1; D may correspond to TRBD1 or TRBD2 (5 bases each). CDR3 in amino acids: CATSDTGASSYNEQFF. CDR3 DNA: TGTGCCACCAGTGACACCGGGGCGAGCTCCTACAATGAGCAGTTCTTC.